The sequence of this T cell receptor (beta chain) was determined in a study of vaccination effects on CD4 cells after COVID-19. Trimming took off 3 bases at V and 7 bases at J, with 14 bases between the two ends. Germline V gives CDR1 SGHDT, CDR2 YYEEEE. This CDR3 has 15 residues. TCRdb's copy holds only in-frame clones and misses some; the assay was immunoSEQ multiplex PCR. Of 23,000 or so clones listed, about four fifths were seen once; the top ten hold 5.6%. General observations from the study: The study found that only 1 of 255 vaccine-induced clones from healthy vaccinees cross-reacted with common cold coronaviruses. Early post-infection timepoints were missing from the study, which also had few convalescent patients.

Expansion of antigen-specific CD4+ T cells with viral peptide pools was carried out by the ViraFEST assay before sequencing. CD4+ T cell isolation took place after less than 13 days of culture. Participants completed two doses of the BNT162b2 or mRNA-1273 vaccine. About 1.8 million PBMC were seeded per well and grown in the presence of roughly 10 IU/ml IL-2 and about 10 ug/ml peptides. Days 3 and 7 saw half the medium replaced with IL-2 medium. With regard to this clone: The antigen remains undetermined.

The chain links TRBV5-6 to TRBJ1-6, with D perhaps TRBD1 (6 bases). The clonotype comes from a human donor who received a COVID-19 vaccine. Some clones in this sample may be carry-over from other donors' samples. Source: CD4+ T cells from PBMCs cultured with SARS-CoV-2 spike peptides, taken after COVID-19 vaccination. The chain's CDR3 is CASSSGAGWNSPLHF. The CDR3 nucleotides are TGTGCCAGCAGCTCGGGGGCAGGGTGGAATTCACCCCTCCACTTT.